This T cell receptor (beta chain) originates from a study of T-cell reconstitution after alpha-beta-depleted transplantation in children. V shed 1 base, J shed 0 bases, and the junction held 6 bases outside the gene matches. CDR1 is SGHRS, CDR2 YFSETQ, per germline. This CDR3 has 17 residues. As it was prepared, the TCRbeta library received unique molecular identifiers. TCRdb reanalysed the PCR reads using MiXCR and keeps one entry per CDR3 protein. Of some 500,000 distinct CDR3 sequences listed, roughly 18% are singletons. This clonotype was observed a few times. The sequencing here drew on PBMCs from the stem cell graft donor, taken from the stem cell graft. The chain couples TRBV5-1 to TRBJ2-1, with TRBD1 matching 8 bases. The receptor comes from a human donor who donated a stem cell graft to a child with acute lymphoblastic leukemia. The CDR3 here is CASSLWTGTSSYNEQFF. DNA for the CDR3: TGCGCCAGCAGCTTGTGGACAGGGACCAGCTCCTACAATGAGCAGTTCTTC.